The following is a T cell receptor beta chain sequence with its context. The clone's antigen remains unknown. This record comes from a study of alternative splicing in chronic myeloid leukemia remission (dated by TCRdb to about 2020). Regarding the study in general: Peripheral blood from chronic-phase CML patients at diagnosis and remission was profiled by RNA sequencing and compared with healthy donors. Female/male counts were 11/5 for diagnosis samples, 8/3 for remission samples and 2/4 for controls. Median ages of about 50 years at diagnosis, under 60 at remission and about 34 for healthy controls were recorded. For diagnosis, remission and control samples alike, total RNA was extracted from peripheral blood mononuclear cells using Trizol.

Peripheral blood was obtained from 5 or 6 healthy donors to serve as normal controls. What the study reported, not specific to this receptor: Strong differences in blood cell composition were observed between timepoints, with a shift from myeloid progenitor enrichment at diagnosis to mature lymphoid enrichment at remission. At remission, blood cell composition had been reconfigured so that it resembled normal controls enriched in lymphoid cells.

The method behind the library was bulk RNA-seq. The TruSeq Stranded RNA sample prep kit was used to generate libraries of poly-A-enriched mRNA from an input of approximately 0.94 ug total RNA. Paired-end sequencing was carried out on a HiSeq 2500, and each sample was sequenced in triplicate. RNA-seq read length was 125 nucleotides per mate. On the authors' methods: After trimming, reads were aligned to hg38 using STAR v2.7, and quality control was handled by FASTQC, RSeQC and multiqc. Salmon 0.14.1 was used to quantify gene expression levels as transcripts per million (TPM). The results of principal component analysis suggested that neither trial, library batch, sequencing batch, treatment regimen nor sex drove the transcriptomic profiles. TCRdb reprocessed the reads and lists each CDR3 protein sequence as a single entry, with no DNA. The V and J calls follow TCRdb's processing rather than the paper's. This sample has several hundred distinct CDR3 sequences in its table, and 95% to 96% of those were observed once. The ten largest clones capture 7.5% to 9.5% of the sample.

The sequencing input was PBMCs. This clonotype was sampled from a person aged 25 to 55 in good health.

The CDR3 in this case is CASSEGSKNIQYF. The chain couples TRBV25-1 to TRBJ2-4. The germline V gene encodes CDR1 MGHDK and CDR2 SYGVNS. From its cysteine to its phenylalanine, the CDR3 spans 13 amino acids. The DNA is unrecorded.